The T cell receptor (beta chain) described here comes from a study of shared clonotypes between healthy human individuals. V was shortened by 0 bases and J by 2 bases, with 10 bases between the two germline ends. Germline assignment: CDR1 SGHTA and CDR2 FQGNSA. The CDR3 loop spans 15 amino acids. Measured with immunoSEQ multiplex PCR; TCRdb has only the in-frame clones, and not every one. The sample consists of over a million clones, approximately 98% of them appearing once. The chain links TRBV7-2 to TRBJ2-5; no reliable D call. The sequence was obtained from a man aged 25-40 years in good health. The material sequenced was naive CD4+ T cells sorted from blood. Subset given: CD45RA+ positively selected. CDR3 amino acids: CASSLARAVQETQYF. The CDR3 nucleotides are TGTGCCAGCAGCTTAGCCCGGGCTGTACAAGAGACCCAGTACTTC.